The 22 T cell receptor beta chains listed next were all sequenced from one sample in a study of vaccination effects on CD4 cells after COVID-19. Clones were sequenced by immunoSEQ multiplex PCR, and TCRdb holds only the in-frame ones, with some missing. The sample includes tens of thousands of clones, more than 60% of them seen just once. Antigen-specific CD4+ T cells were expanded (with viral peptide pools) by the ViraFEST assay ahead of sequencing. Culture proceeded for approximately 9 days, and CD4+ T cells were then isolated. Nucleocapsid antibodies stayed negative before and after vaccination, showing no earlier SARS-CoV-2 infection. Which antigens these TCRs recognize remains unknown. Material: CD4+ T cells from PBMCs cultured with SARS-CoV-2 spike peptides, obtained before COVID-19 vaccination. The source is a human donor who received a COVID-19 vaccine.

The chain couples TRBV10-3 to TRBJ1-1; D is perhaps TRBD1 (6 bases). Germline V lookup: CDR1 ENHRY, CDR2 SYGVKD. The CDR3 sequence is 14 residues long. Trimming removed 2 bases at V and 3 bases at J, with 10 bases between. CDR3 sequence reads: CAISELGGDTEAFF. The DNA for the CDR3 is TGTGCCATCAGTGAGCTCGGGGGCGACACTGAAGCTTTCTTT.

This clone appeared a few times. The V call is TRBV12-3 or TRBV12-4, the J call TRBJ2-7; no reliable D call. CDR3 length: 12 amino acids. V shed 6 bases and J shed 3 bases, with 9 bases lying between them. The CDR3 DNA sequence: TGTGCCAGCAGCTCTAACTTCTACGAGCAGTACTTC. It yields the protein CASSSNFYEQYF.

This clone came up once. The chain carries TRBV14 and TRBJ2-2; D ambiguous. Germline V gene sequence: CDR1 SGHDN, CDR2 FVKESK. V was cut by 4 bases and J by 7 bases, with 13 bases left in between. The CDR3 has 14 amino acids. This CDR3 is CASSPALRVGELFF. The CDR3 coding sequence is TGTGCCAGCAGCCCAGCCCTAAGGGTCGGGGAGCTGTTTTTT.

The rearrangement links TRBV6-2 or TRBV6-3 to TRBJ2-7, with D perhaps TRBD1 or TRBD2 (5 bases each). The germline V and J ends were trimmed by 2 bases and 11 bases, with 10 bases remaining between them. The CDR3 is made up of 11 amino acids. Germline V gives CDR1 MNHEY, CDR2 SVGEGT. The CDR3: CASSYGMGEYF. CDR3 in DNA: TGTGCCAGCAGTTACGGGATGGGGGAGTACTTC.

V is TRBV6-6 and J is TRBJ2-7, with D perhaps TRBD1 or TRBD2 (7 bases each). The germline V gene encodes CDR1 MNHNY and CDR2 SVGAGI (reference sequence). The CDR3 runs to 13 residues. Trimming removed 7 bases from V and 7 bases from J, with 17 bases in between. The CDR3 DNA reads TGTGCCAGCACCTCGCAGGGGGGGAGAGAGCAGTACTTC. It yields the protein CASTSQGGREQYF.

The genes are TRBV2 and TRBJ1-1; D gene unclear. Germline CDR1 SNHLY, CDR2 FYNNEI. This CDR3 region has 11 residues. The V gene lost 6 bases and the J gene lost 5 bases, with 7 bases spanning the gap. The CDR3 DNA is TGTGCCAGCAGGGCCGAAACTGAAGCTTTCTTT. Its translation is CASRAETEAFF.

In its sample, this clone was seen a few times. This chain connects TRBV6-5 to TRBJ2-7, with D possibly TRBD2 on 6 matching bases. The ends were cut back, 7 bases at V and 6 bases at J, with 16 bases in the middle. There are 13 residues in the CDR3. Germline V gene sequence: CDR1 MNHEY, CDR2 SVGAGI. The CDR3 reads CASTPEGMTEQYF. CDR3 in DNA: TGTGCCAGCACCCCGGAGGGTATGACCGAGCAGTACTTC.

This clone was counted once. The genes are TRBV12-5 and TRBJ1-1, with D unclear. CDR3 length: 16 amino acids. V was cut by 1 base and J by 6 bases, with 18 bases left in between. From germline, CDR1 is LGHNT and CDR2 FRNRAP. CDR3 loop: CASGLAWLRVVAEAFF. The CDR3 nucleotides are TGTGCTAGTGGTTTGGCCTGGCTTAGGGTGGTCGCTGAAGCTTTCTTT.

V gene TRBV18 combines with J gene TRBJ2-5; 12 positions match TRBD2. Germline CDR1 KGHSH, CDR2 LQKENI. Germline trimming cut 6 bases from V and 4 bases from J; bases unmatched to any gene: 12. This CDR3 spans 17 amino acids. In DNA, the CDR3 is TGTGCCAGCTCCGGAAATGACAGACTAGCGGGAGCAGAGACCCAGTACTTC. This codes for CASSGNDRLAGAETQYF.

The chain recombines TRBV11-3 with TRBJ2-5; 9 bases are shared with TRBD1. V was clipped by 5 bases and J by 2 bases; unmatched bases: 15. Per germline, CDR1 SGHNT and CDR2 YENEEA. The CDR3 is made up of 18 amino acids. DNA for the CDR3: TGTGCCAGCAGCCCTGGGACAGGGATAGTAAGGGGGCAAGAGACCCAGTACTTC. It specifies CASSPGTGIVRGQETQYF.

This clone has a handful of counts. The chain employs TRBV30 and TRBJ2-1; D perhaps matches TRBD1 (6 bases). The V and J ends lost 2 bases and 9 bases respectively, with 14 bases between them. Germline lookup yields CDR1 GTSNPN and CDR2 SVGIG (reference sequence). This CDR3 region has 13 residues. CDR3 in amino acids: CAWSYQGLGEQFF. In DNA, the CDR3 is TGTGCCTGGAGTTATCAGGGGTTAGGTGAGCAGTTCTTC.

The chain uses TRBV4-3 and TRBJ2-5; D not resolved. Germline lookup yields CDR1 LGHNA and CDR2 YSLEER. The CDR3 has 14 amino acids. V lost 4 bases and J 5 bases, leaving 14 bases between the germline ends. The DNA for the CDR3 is TGCGCCAGCAGCCTCGGGTTAACCTGGGAGACCCAGTACTTC. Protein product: CASSLGLTWETQYF.

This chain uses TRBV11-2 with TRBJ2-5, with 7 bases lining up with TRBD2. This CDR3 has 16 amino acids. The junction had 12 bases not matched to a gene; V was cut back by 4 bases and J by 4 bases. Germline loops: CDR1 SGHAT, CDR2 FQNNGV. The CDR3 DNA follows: TGTGCCAGCAGCTCCGCCAAATCGGGGAGGGGAGAGACCCAGTACTTC. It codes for CASSSAKSGRGETQYF.

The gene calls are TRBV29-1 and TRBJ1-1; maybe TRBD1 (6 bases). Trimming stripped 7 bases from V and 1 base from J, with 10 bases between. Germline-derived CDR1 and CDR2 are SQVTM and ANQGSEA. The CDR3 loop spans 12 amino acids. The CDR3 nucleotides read TGCAGCGCCGGACAGACGAACACTGAAGCTTTCTTT. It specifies CSAGQTNTEAFF.

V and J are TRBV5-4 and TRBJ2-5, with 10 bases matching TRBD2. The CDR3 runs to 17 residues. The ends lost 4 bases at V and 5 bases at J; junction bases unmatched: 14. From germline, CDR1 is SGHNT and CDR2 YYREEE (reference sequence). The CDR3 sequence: CASSRSLSGGAGETQYF. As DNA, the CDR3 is TGTGCCAGCAGCCGGAGTTTAAGCGGGGGGGCCGGGGAGACCCAGTACTTC.

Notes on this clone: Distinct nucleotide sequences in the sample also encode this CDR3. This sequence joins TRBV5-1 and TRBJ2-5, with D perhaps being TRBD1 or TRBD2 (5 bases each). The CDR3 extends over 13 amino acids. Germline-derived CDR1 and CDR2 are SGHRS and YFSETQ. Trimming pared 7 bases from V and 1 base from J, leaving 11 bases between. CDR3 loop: CASSSGRQETQYF. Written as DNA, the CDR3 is TGCGCCAGCTCCTCGGGGCGCCAAGAGACCCAGTACTTC.

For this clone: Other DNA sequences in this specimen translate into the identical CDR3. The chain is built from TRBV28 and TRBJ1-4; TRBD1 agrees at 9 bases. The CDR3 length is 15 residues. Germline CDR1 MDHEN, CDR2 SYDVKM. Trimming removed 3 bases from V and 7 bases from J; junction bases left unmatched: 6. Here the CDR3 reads CASSLLGQGGEKLFF. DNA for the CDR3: TGTGCCAGCAGTTTGCTGGGACAGGGAGGTGAAAAACTGTTTTTT.

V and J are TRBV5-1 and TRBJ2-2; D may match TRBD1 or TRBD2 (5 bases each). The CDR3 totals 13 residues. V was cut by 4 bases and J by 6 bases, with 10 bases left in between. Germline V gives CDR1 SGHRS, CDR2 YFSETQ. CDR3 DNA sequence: TGCGCCAGCAGCCCCAGGGAGTCCGGGGAGCTGTTTTTT. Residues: CASSPRESGELFF.

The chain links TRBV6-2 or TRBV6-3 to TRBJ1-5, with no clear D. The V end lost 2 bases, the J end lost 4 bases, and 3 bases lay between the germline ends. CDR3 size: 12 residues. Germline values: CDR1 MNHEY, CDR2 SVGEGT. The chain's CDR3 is CASSYGNQPQHF. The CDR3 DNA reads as TGTGCCAGCAGTTACGGAAATCAGCCCCAGCATTTT.

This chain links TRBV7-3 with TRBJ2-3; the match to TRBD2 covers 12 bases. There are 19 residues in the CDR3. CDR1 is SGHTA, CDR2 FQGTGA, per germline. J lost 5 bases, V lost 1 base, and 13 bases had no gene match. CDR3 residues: CASSLKALASGGARDTQYF. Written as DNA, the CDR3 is TGTGCCAGCAGCTTAAAGGCATTGGCTAGCGGGGGGGCCCGAGATACGCAGTATTTT.

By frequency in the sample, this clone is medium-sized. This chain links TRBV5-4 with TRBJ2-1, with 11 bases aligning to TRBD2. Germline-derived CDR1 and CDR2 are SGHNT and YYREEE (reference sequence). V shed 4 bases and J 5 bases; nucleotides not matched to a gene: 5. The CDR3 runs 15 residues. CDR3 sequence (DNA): TGTGCCAGCAGCCTTACTAGCGGGGGCCACAATGAGCAGTTCTTC. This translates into CASSLTSGGHNEQFF. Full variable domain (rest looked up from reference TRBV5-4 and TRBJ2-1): ETGVTQSPTHLIKTRGQQVTLRCSSQSGHNTVSWYQQALGQGPQFIFQYYREEENGRGNFPPRFSGLQFPNYSSELNVNALELDDSALYLCASSLTSGGHNEQFFGPGTRLTVL.

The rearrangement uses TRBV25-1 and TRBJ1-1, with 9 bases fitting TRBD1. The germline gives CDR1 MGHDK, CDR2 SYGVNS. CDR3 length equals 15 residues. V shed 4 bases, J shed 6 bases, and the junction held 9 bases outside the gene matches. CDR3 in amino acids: CASSASGTGSPEAFF. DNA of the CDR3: TGTGCCAGCAGTGCCTCCGGGACAGGGAGCCCTGAAGCTTTCTTT.